The clone carrying this T cell receptor (beta chain) was detected a few times. Its antigen is still unknown. The data were taken from a study of cytomegalovirus exposure and HLA in healthy donors. The PCR contained 60 Vbeta and 13 Jbeta primers. Sequencing was performed with immunoSEQ multiplex PCR; in TCRdb, only in-frame clones are kept and a portion is missing. The sample contains nearly 110,000 clones, around 73% of which appear only once. Overall study findings and caveats: Segments of the TCR beta V type were, in most cases, productive about 87% or about 30% of the time in an earlier analysis. On later analysis, the bulk of CMV-associated TCR beta chains appeared to be HLA-restricted. The authors considered a cluster of highly shared sequence variants likely to be a sequencing artifact.

Looked up from germline, CDR1 is SGDLS and CDR2 is YYNGEE. The length of the CDR3 is 13 residues. V lost 0 bases to trimming and J lost 3 bases, with 4 bases between them. The sequenced sample consisted of PBMCs. The chain uses TRBV9 and TRBJ1-5, with D hard to call. The receptor's source is a man aged 25-45 years in good health and CMV-seronegative. The CDR3 coding sequence is TGTGCCAGCAGCGTAGATAACAATCAGCCCCAGCATTTT. Translated, it gives CASSVDNNQPQHF.